These 28 T cell receptor beta chains came from one sample sequenced in a study of human versus mouse CDR3 diversity and MHC coevolution. The assay was immunoSEQ multiplex PCR, and TCRdb's table has in-frame clones only and misses some. The sample has about 83,000 clones, less than 95% seen once. The material sequenced was naive CD4+ T cells from blood. Indicated subset: CD45RO-negative CD62L-positive naive CD4 T cells. These TCRs come from a person aged 25 to 75 in good health.

DNA for the CDR3: TGTGCCAGCAGCGGCAGGACAGAGACTAACTATGGCTACACCTTC. Translating gives CASSGRTETNYGYTF. The chain combines TRBV7-9 with TRBJ1-2; perhaps TRBD1 as D (6 bases). CDR1 is SEHNR and CDR2 is FQNEAQ in the germline V gene (reference sequence). The germline V and J ends were trimmed by 5 bases and 0 bases, with 13 bases remaining between them. This CDR3 has 15 residues.

This rearrangement joins TRBV9 to TRBJ2-3; unclear D gene. Germline V CDR1 and CDR2: SGDLS, YYNGEE. The CDR3 is made up of 14 amino acids. V lost 1 base, J lost 3 bases, and 9 bases lay in between. The CDR3 nucleotides read TGTGCCAGCAGCGTAAGCTCAGGTACAGATACGCAGTATTTT. The encoded protein is CASSVSSGTDTQYF.

This chain joins TRBV19 and TRBJ2-3; 8 nucleotides match TRBD2. Germline V gene data show CDR1 as LNHDA and CDR2 as SQIVND (reference sequence). V gave up 5 bases and J gave up 0 bases; unmatched junction bases: 13. CDR3 size: 18 residues. CDR3 nucleotide sequence: TGTGCCAGTAGTCCGATCTGGGAGCGGGGGAGTAGCACAGATACGCAGTATTTT. This sequence encodes CASSPIWERGSSTDTQYF.

The chain combines TRBV29-1 with TRBJ2-1; 9 bases are shared with TRBD1. The CDR3 runs to 14 residues. Germline V gives CDR1 SQVTM, CDR2 ANQGSEA. J gave up 2 bases and V 6 bases, and 5 bases lay outside the gene matches. The CDR3 region has the DNA TGCAGCGTCGCCGGGACAGGGCCCTACAATGAGCAGTTCTTC. Protein sequence: CSVAGTGPYNEQFF.

The genes are TRBV28 and TRBJ1-5, with D possibly TRBD1 on 6 matching bases. Germline CDR1 is MDHEN and CDR2 is SYDVKM. Between the trimmed V and J ends, which lost 2 bases and 15 bases, there was a span of 17 bases. The CDR3 runs to 13 residues. CDR3 region: CASSLGSRGGWHF. The CDR3 DNA sequence: TGTGCCAGCAGTTTAGGAAGTAGGGGGGGGTGGCATTTT.

The chain links TRBV19 to TRBJ2-6; D unresolved. The germline CDR1 and CDR2 sequences are LNHDA and SQIVND (reference sequence). Trimming left V 3 bases short and J 0 bases short, with 6 bases between. The CDR3 contains 15 residues. CDR3 sequence: CASSMSGSGANVLTF. CDR3 bases: TGTGCCAGTAGTATGTCGGGCTCTGGGGCCAACGTCCTGACTTTC.

The gene calls are TRBV29-1 and TRBJ1-2; 10 bases line up with TRBD1. V gave up 6 bases and J gave up 1 base; unmatched junction bases: 11. CDR3 length: 16 amino acids. Per the germline V gene, CDR1 is SQVTM and CDR2 is ANQGSEA. The CDR3 bases are TGCAGCGTCCAAGTGACCGGGACAGGGGATAACTATGGCTACACCTTC. It specifies CSVQVTGTGDNYGYTF. The variable domain in full, with the rest retrieved from reference TRBV29-1 and TRBJ1-2, is SAVISQKPSRDICQRGTSLTIQCQVDSQVTMMFWYRQQPGQSLTLIATANQGSEATYESGFVIDKFPISRPNLTFSTLTVSNMSPEDSSIYLCSVQVTGTGDNYGYTFGSGTRLTVV.

V usage is TRBV7-8 and J usage is TRBJ1-5; the D is unclear. The length of the CDR3 is 14 residues. The V end was cut by 2 bases, the J end by 0 bases, with 5 bases between. Germline V gene sequence: CDR1 SGHVS, CDR2 FQNEAQ. The CDR3 here is CASSLMYSNQPQHF. DNA of the CDR3: TGTGCCAGCAGCTTAATGTATAGCAATCAGCCCCAGCATTTT.

This sequence joins TRBV5-4 and TRBJ2-2, with TRBD1 matching over 10 bases. The CDR3 contains 13 residues. V lost 5 bases to trimming and J lost 8 bases; unmatched junction nucleotides: 3. CDR1 and CDR2 (germline): SGHNT, YYREEE (reference sequence). This CDR3 is CASRRTGGGELFF. CDR3 sequence (DNA): TGTGCCAGCAGACGGACAGGGGGTGGGGAGCTGTTTTTT. The variable domain in full, with the rest retrieved from reference TRBV5-4 and TRBJ2-2, is ETGVTQSPTHLIKTRGQQVTLRCSSQSGHNTVSWYQQALGQGPQFIFQYYREEENGRGNFPPRFSGLQFPNYSSELNVNALELDDSALYLCASRRTGGGELFFGEGSRLTVL.

The chain combines TRBV7-2 with TRBJ2-7; D call uncertain. Germline CDR1 SGHTA, CDR2 FQGNSA. V lost 6 bases, J lost 4 bases, and 7 bases lay in between. This CDR3 spans 11 amino acids. Here the CDR3 reads CASRSSYEQYF. The CDR3 nucleotides read TGTGCCAGCAGATCCTCTTACGAGCAGTACTTC.

The chain combines TRBV12-5 with TRBJ1-3, with D perhaps matching TRBD1 (5 bases). V lost 1 base to trimming and J lost 1 base, with 14 bases between them. The CDR3 consists of 17 residues. The germline V gene encodes CDR1 LGHNT and CDR2 FRNRAP. Here the CDR3 reads CASGLGDVRVSGNTIYF. CDR3 bases: TGTGCTAGTGGTTTGGGCGATGTCAGGGTTTCTGGAAACACCATATATTTT.

The chain has TRBV28 and TRBJ1-2, with TRBD1 matching over 7 bases. The CDR3 totals 12 residues. Germline V CDR1 and CDR2: MDHEN, SYDVKM. V was clipped by 6 bases and J by 4 bases; unmatched bases: 2. CDR3 nucleotides: TGTGCCAGCAGAAGACAGGGCTATGGCTACACCTTC. Amino acids: CASRRQGYGYTF.

The genes are TRBV11-2 and TRBJ1-5, with TRBD1 matching over 8 bases. From germline, CDR1 is SGHAT and CDR2 FQNNGV. The CDR3 is 17 residues long. The V and J ends lost 1 base and 3 bases, in that order; junction bases with no gene match: 8. The CDR3 nucleotides are TGTGCCAGCAGCTTAGGGCCGCGGACAGGGACCAATCAGCCCCAGCATTTT. It codes for CASSLGPRTGTNQPQHF.

The V call is TRBV4-1, the J call TRBJ2-3; D is perhaps TRBD2 (5 bases). CDR1 MGHRA and CDR2 YSYEKL come from the germline V gene. Trimming left V 3 bases short and J 2 bases short, with 9 bases between. The CDR3 consists of 14 residues. The CDR3 DNA reads as TGCGCCAGCAGCCATAGCGCTGTCACAGATACGCAGTATTTT. It specifies CASSHSAVTDTQYF.

The chain links TRBV4-1 to TRBJ2-5; TRBD2 aligns across 11 bases. The J call may not be correct, given that the DNA end is closer to TRBJ2-7. This CDR3 comprises 15 residues. CDR1 MGHRA and CDR2 YSYEKL come from the germline V gene. Here the CDR3 DNA reads TGCGCCAGCAGCCAGTCGGGACTAGCGGTCTCCGAGCAGTACTTC. It yields the protein CASSQSGLAVSEQYF.

The chain uses TRBV30 and TRBJ2-1; 12 positions agree with TRBD1. The V gene's germline CDR1 is GTSNPN and CDR2 SVGIG (reference sequence). The junction had 6 bases not matched to a gene; V was cut back by 4 bases and J by 2 bases. This CDR3 comprises 16 residues. CDR3 protein: CAWNSGTGGPYNEQFF. In DNA, the CDR3 is TGTGCCTGGAACTCCGGGACAGGGGGCCCCTACAATGAGCAGTTCTTC.

The J gene is TRBJ2-2, the V gene TRBV6-4; D is unclear. This CDR3 has 14 amino acids. The V end was cut by 0 bases, the J end by 6 bases, with 8 bases between. Germline V gene sequence: CDR1 MRHNA, CDR2 SNTAGT. Here the CDR3 DNA reads TGTGCCAGCAGTGACTCCCTAGTGGCCGGGGAGCTGTTTTTT. Its translation: CASSDSLVAGELFF.

This sequence joins TRBV12-5 and TRBJ2-3; 10 nucleotides line up with TRBD2. The germline V gene has CDR1 LGHNT and CDR2 FRNRAP. V lost 5 bases, J lost 4 bases, and 9 bases stayed unmatched. This CDR3 comprises 16 residues. The CDR3 nucleotides read TGTGCTAGTGGTCCCGACTCTAGCGGGAGTGCAGATACGCAGTATTTT. This encodes CASGPDSSGSADTQYF.

The CDR3, as DNA: TGTGCCAGCAGTCCCACCCTCGGGACTCCGGGGGAAAAACTGTTTTTT. This sequence encodes CASSPTLGTPGEKLFF. V and J are TRBV28 and TRBJ1-4, with D possibly being TRBD1 (5 bases). Germline V gene sequence: CDR1 MDHEN, CDR2 SYDVKM. This CDR3 spans 16 amino acids. V was pared by 5 bases and J by 8 bases, with 21 bases between.

The chain recombines TRBV6-1 with TRBJ2-2, with D uncertain. Germline V gene lookup returns CDR1 MNHNS and CDR2 SASEGT. The CDR3 length is 14 residues. V was trimmed by 6 bases and J by 6 bases, leaving 14 bases between them. The CDR3 here is CASRPSQRSGELFF. DNA of the CDR3: TGTGCCAGCAGGCCTTCCCAGAGGTCCGGGGAGCTGTTTTTT.

The chain employs TRBV6-1 and TRBJ2-2, with D possibly TRBD1 on 5 matching bases. Per the germline V gene, CDR1 is MNHNS and CDR2 is SASEGT. Trimming pared 7 bases from V and 8 bases from J, leaving 17 bases between. The CDR3 loop spans 14 amino acids. The CDR3 here is CASKEGVFGGELFF. Written as DNA, the CDR3 is TGTGCCAGCAAAGAAGGGGTCTTTGGGGGGGAGCTGTTTTTT.

The gene calls are TRBV18 and TRBJ1-2; D unclear. This CDR3 is 13 amino acids long. The germline V gene has CDR1 KGHSH and CDR2 LQKENI. The V and J ends lost 3 bases and 3 bases respectively, with 8 bases between them. CDR3 region: CASSPRVDYGYTF. The CDR3 bases are TGTGCCAGCTCACCGCGCGTGGACTATGGCTACACCTTC.

This chain connects TRBV20-1 to TRBJ2-5, with D maybe TRBD2 (5 bases). The CDR3 extends over 11 amino acids. Germline V gene data show CDR1 as DFQATT and CDR2 as SNEGSKA (reference sequence). Between the trimmed V and J ends, which lost 4 bases and 5 bases, there was a span of 8 bases. The CDR3 sequence is CSAKGGETQYF. CDR3 nucleotide sequence: TGCAGTGCTAAGGGCGGGGAGACCCAGTACTTC.

This CDR3 reads CASSPGTGVSPLHF. As DNA, the CDR3 is TGCGCCAGCAGCCCCGGGACAGGGGTCTCACCCCTCCACTTT. The rearrangement uses TRBV5-1 and TRBJ1-6, with TRBD1 identical over 10 bases. The CDR3 loop spans 14 amino acids. Germline V gives CDR1 SGHRS, CDR2 YFSETQ. V lost 4 bases and J lost 10; bases outside the gene matches: 5.

The V call is TRBV7-9, the J call TRBJ2-5; tentative D call: TRBD2 (5 bases). The end of the DNA is better explained by TRBJ2-7, so the J call may be wrong. The CDR3 is 14 residues long. Germline values: CDR1 SEHNR, CDR2 FQNEAQ (reference sequence). CDR3 sequence: CASSPGIPAYEQYF. The CDR3 DNA follows: TGTGCCAGCAGCCCCGGGATTCCAGCCTACGAGCAGTACTTC.

This sequence joins TRBV5-4 and TRBJ1-4; 7 bases fit TRBD1. V was clipped by 4 bases and J by 0 bases; unmatched bases: 9. This CDR3 is 17 amino acids long. Germline CDR1 is SGHNT and CDR2 is YYREEE (reference sequence). The CDR3 loop reads CASSPGAGTATNEKLFF. For the CDR3, the DNA is TGTGCCAGCAGCCCCGGGGCGGGGACAGCAACTAATGAAAAACTGTTTTTT.

The chain links TRBV7-6 to TRBJ2-2, with no clear D. V was pared by 2 bases and J by 4 bases, with 5 bases between. CDR1 SGHVS and CDR2 FNYEAQ come from the germline V gene. The CDR3 totals 13 residues. CDR3 residues: CASSLSVTGELFF. The CDR3 DNA reads TGTGCCAGCAGCTTATCAGTCACCGGGGAGCTGTTTTTT.

The chain joins TRBV11-2 to TRBJ2-1; 14 bases are a match to TRBD2. Germline V gene data show CDR1 as SGHAT and CDR2 as FQNNGV. The CDR3 is 17 amino acids. The V segment lost 5 bases and the J segment 3 bases; nucleotides outside the gene matches: 6. The CDR3 nucleotides read TGTGCCAGCAGCCTCCGGACTAGCGGGAGGAACTACAATGAGCAGTTCTTC. This sequence encodes CASSLRTSGRNYNEQFF.